Below are 10 T cell receptor beta chains sequenced from a single sample in a study of identical twins. TCRdb reanalysed the 5' RACE reads using MiXCR and keeps one entry per CDR3 protein. The table includes roughly 690,000 distinct CDR3 sequences, 5.5% to 6.5% detected once. Material: naive T cells sorted from blood. The origin of the receptors is a man aged 18 to 30 in good health.

Ten or more counts support this clonotype. This chain connects TRBV12-3 or TRBV12-4 to TRBJ2-5; tentatively, D is TRBD1 or TRBD2 (5 bases each). This CDR3 has 15 amino acids. V was cut by 5 bases and J by 2 bases, with 15 bases left in between. The CDR3 coding sequence is TGTGCCAGCAGTCCGTCCGGGACCCCACAAGAGACCCAGTACTTC. Protein sequence: CASSPSGTPQETQYF.

The chain links TRBV10-3 to TRBJ2-1; 9 positions agree with TRBD1. Trimming took 6 bases from V and 10 from J; bases not matched to a gene: 13. Per the germline V gene, CDR1 is ENHRY and CDR2 is SYGVKD. The CDR3 is made up of 15 amino acids. CDR3 in amino acids: CAIRAGTGTLGEQFF. The CDR3 DNA reads as TGTGCCATCAGAGCCGGGACAGGGACGTTAGGGGAGCAGTTCTTC.

This clonotype was counted between two and nine times. The chain uses TRBV12-5 and TRBJ2-1; D call uncertain. V lost 6 bases, J lost 10 bases, and 13 bases lay in between. The germline gives CDR1 LGHNT, CDR2 FRNRAP. The CDR3 is made up of 12 amino acids. The CDR3 DNA sequence: TGTGCTAGTGGCCCCGACGGGTGGGAGCAGTTCTTC. This codes for CASGPDGWEQFF.

V is TRBV28 and J is TRBJ2-7; D unresolved. V lost 7 bases, J lost 5 bases, and 9 bases lay in between. CDR1 is MDHEN and CDR2 is SYDVKM in the germline V gene. This CDR3 has 11 residues. This CDR3 is CASNLGHEQYF. Written as DNA, the CDR3 is TGTGCCAGCAATCTTGGGCACGAGCAGTACTTC.

This rearrangement joins TRBV7-2 to TRBJ2-2; 8 bases are a match to TRBD1. CDR1 is SGHTA, CDR2 FQGNSA, per germline. This CDR3 is built from 15 residues. With V trimmed by 6 bases and J by 4 bases, 7 bases remained unmatched. The DNA of the CDR3 is TGTGCCAGCAGTTTCGACAGGGGAACCACCGGGGAGCTGTTTTTT. Its protein product is CASSFDRGTTGELFF.

Ten or more counts support this clonotype. This chain joins TRBV12-3 or TRBV12-4 and TRBJ2-1; 7 bases match TRBD2. The V and J ends lost 7 bases and 8 bases, in that order; junction bases with no gene match: 8. The CDR3 extends over 13 amino acids. The CDR3 sequence: CASTDGGSYEQFF. The CDR3, as DNA: TGTGCCAGCACGGACGGGGGGAGCTATGAGCAGTTCTTC.

For the CDR3, the DNA is TGTGCCAGCAGCTTAGCTCCGAGAGGACTAGCGGCAAACACAGATACGCAGTATTTT. Protein product: CASSLAPRGLAANTDTQYF. V is TRBV7-2 and J is TRBJ2-3; 10 nucleotides match TRBD2. The CDR3 covers 19 residues. Germline values: CDR1 SGHTA, CDR2 FQGNSA. With 0 bases clipped from V and 2 bases from J, the junction kept 11 bases outside the gene matches.

The V call is TRBV7-2, the J call TRBJ1-2; D gene uncertain. Germline assignment: CDR1 SGHTA and CDR2 FQGNSA. The CDR3 contains 12 residues. Deletions cut 4 bases from V and 5 bases from J, with 8 bases between. The CDR3 DNA sequence: TGTGCCAGCAGCTCCACAGATTATGGCTACACCTTC. Amino acid sequence: CASSSTDYGYTF.

This clonotype was seen only a few times. At one boundary the junction diverges from the germline segment, which might be a read error. V usage is TRBV6-1 and J usage is TRBJ2-7; 7 nucleotides align to TRBD2. Germline-derived CDR1 and CDR2 are MNHNS and SASEGT. The CDR3 is 14 amino acids. The CDR3 DNA is TGTGCCAGCTGTGAGGCGGGAGTTATATCCGAGCAGTACTTC. Residues: CASCEAGVISEQYF.

This clonotype has a count of ten or more. V usage is TRBV25-1 and J usage is TRBJ2-1, with D possibly matching TRBD2 (5 bases). The CDR3 sequence is 11 residues long. Trimming left V 4 bases short and J 9 bases short, with 7 bases between. From germline, CDR1 is MGHDK and CDR2 SYGVNS. The CDR3, as DNA: TGTGCCAGCAGTGTTGGAGGTGAGCAGTTCTTC. Translated: CASSVGGEQFF.